Following are 26 T cell receptor beta chains from one sample sequenced in a study of cytomegalovirus exposure and HLA in healthy donors. Primers: 60 Vbeta forward and 13 Jbeta reverse. Using immunoSEQ multiplex PCR, the repertoire was profiled, and TCRdb retains in-frame clones only, with some absent. The sample shows 100,000 to 150,000 clones, and roughly 1.6% sits with its ten largest clones. Sequencing was done on a sample of PBMCs. All receptors derive from a woman in her thirties or forties in good health and CMV-seronegative.

The chain carries TRBV19 and TRBJ2-2; D possibly corresponds to TRBD1 (6 bases). The CDR3 length is 15 residues. Between the trimmed V and J ends, which lost 4 bases and 0 bases, there was a span of 9 bases. Looked up from germline, CDR1 is LNHDA and CDR2 is SQIVND (reference sequence). CDR3 DNA: TGTGCCAGTAGTACGACAGGTTCGAACACCGGGGAGCTGTTTTTT. Amino acid sequence: CASSTTGSNTGELFF.

This sequence joins TRBV5-6 and TRBJ2-2, with D tentatively TRBD1 (6 bases). The V gene's germline CDR1 is SGHDT and CDR2 YYEEEE. The CDR3 is 17 amino acids. Trimming pared 0 bases from V and 6 bases from J, leaving 18 bases between. CDR3 sequence reads: CASSLDLVRGSSGELFF. CDR3 in DNA: TGTGCCAGCAGCTTGGATTTAGTCAGGGGTAGCTCCGGGGAGCTGTTTTTT. The complete variable domain, with remaining parts taken from reference TRBV5-6 and TRBJ2-2, reads DAGVTQSPTHLIKTRGQQVTLRCSPKSGHDTVSWYQQALGQGPQFIFQYYEEEERQRGNFPDRFSGHQFPNYSSELNVNALLLGDSALYLCASSLDLVRGSSGELFFGEGSRLTVL.

J is TRBJ2-7 and V is TRBV28, with a weak D call TRBD2 (6 bases). The CDR3 sequence is 15 residues long. The V end lost 2 bases, the J end lost 4 bases, and 15 bases lay between the germline ends. Germline V CDR1 and CDR2: MDHEN, SYDVKM. The CDR3: CASSLGGTGGYEQYF. The CDR3 DNA sequence: TGTGCCAGCAGTTTAGGGGGGACTGGGGGGTACGAGCAGTACTTC. The full variable domain, in which reference TRBV28 and TRBJ2-7 provide the parts outside the CDR3, is DVKVTQSSRYLVKRTGEKVFLECVQDMDHENMFWYRQDPGLGLRLIYFSYDVKMKEKGDIPEGYSVSREKKERFSLILESASTNQTSMYLCASSLGGTGGYEQYFGPGTRLTVT.

The V gene is TRBV13, the J gene TRBJ2-1, with 10 bases identical to TRBD2. CDR1 and CDR2 from the germline V gene are PRHDT and FYEKMQ (reference sequence). V shed 3 bases, J shed 3 bases, and the junction held 5 bases outside the gene matches. This CDR3 is 16 amino acids long. CDR3 nucleotides: TGTGCCAGCAGCTTCACTAGCGGGGCAAACTACAATGAGCAGTTCTTC. This codes for CASSFTSGANYNEQFF. Full variable domain (outside the CDR3, taken from reference TRBV13 and TRBJ2-1): AAGVIQSPRHLIKEKRETATLKCYPIPRHDTVYWYQQGPGQDPQFLISFYEKMQSDKGSIPDRFSAQQFSDYHSELNMSSLELGDSALYFCASSFTSGANYNEQFFGPGTRLTVL.

The chain employs TRBV5-3 and TRBJ1-2; D not resolved. TRBV5-3 is assigned to the ORF class and has an uncertain function. The CDR3 length is 12 residues. Deletions cut 6 bases from V and 6 bases from J, with 12 bases between. The CDR3 reads CARIVREDGYTF. The CDR3 bases are TGTGCCAGAATCGTGAGGGAGGATGGCTACACCTTC.

On this clone: Other DNA sequences from this sample encode an identical CDR3 as well. V usage is TRBV6-1 and J usage is TRBJ2-5, with TRBD1 as a possible D gene (5 bases). The germline gives CDR1 MNHNS, CDR2 SASEGT. V was clipped by 1 base and J by 1 base, with 16 bases between them. This CDR3 contains 17 residues. The CDR3 bases are TGTGCCAGCAGTGAAGTTGGGCACAGGTCAATCCAAGAGACCCAGTACTTC. It codes for CASSEVGHRSIQETQYF.

The V gene is TRBV9, the J gene TRBJ1-1, with TRBD1 matching over 10 bases. Germline CDR1 and CDR2: SGDLS and YYNGEE. The CDR3 spans 16 residues. The V segment lost 3 bases and the J segment 4 bases; nucleotides outside the gene matches: 9. CDR3 protein: CASSARQGAGSTEAFF. DNA of the CDR3: TGTGCCAGCAGCGCCCGACAGGGGGCGGGGAGCACTGAAGCTTTCTTT.

The rearrangement links TRBV2 to TRBJ1-1, with a possible D match to TRBD1 (5 bases). V dropped 8 bases and J dropped 2 bases, with 12 bases sitting between them. This CDR3 is built from 13 residues. Germline CDR1 SNHLY, CDR2 FYNNEI. CDR3 in amino acids: CASDTGANTEAFF. DNA of the CDR3: TGTGCCAGCGATACAGGAGCAAACACTGAAGCTTTCTTT.

The V and J genes are TRBV7-3 and TRBJ1-2, with a tentative D call TRBD1 (5 bases). The CDR3 has 15 residues. Trimming removed 5 bases from V and 7 bases from J, with 20 bases in between. CDR1 and CDR2 (germline): SGHTA, FQGTGA. CDR3 coding DNA: TGTGCCAGCAGCCCCTTTGGGGGGGTTGGTACTGGCTACACCTTC. This translates into CASSPFGGVGTGYTF.

The rearrangement uses TRBV5-6 and TRBJ2-2, with D tentatively TRBD1 (5 bases). Germline-derived CDR1 and CDR2 are SGHDT and YYEEEE. The CDR3 is made up of 16 amino acids. V was pared by 0 bases and J by 1 base, with 10 bases between. This CDR3 reads CASSLAWTLNTGELFF. Here the CDR3 DNA reads TGTGCCAGCAGCTTGGCATGGACACTGAACACCGGGGAGCTGTTTTTT.

This sequence joins TRBV27 and TRBJ2-5, with D unclear. Germline V gene data show CDR1 as MNHEY and CDR2 as SMNVEV (reference sequence). The germline V and J ends were trimmed by 3 bases and 5 bases, with 13 bases remaining between them. The CDR3 consists of 14 residues. CDR3 nucleotides: TGTGCCAGCAGTTTGTTCCGACCCGGGGAGACCCAGTACTTC. It codes for CASSLFRPGETQYF.

This chain uses TRBV19 with TRBJ2-7; 8 bases agree with TRBD1. This CDR3 region has 13 residues. Germline values: CDR1 LNHDA, CDR2 SQIVND (reference sequence). V lost 6 bases, J lost 5 bases, and 6 bases stayed unmatched. The CDR3 region has the DNA TGTGCCAGTAGAAGAGGACAGGGCAACGAGCAGTACTTC. It is translated as CASRRGQGNEQYF. Combining the CDR3 with reference TRBV19 and TRBJ2-7 gives the whole variable domain DGGITQSPKYLFRKEGQNVTLSCEQNLNHDAMYWYRQDPGQGLRLIYYSQIVNDFQKGDIAEGYSVSREKKESFPLTVTSAQKNPTAFYLCASRRGQGNEQYFGPGTRLTVT.

In nucleotides, the CDR3 is TGTGCCAGCAGCTTGGGAGGTTCCGCAACTAATGAAAAACTGTTTTTT. Its translation: CASSLGGSATNEKLFF. The V call is TRBV5-6, the J call TRBJ1-4; D not resolved. Germline V gene data show CDR1 as SGHDT and CDR2 as YYEEEE. The CDR3 contains 16 residues. V lost 0 bases and J lost 0, with 9 bases in between.

The genes are TRBV15 and TRBJ1-4; TRBD1 agrees at 7 bases. The germline V gene has CDR1 LNHNV and CDR2 YYDKDF (reference sequence). The junction had 18 bases not matched to a gene; V was cut back by 2 bases and J by 0 bases. The CDR3 extends over 21 amino acids. The CDR3 region is CATSRRKRPGQSSATNEKLFF. The CDR3 nucleotides are TGTGCCACCAGCAGACGAAAACGTCCGGGACAGAGCTCTGCAACTAATGAAAAACTGTTTTTT.

The CDR3 here is CASSPGVAGRGSLETQYF. Written as DNA, the CDR3 is TGTGCCAGCAGCCCCGGGGTAGCGGGGAGGGGTAGTTTGGAGACCCAGTACTTC. V gene TRBV9 combines with J gene TRBJ2-5; 8 nucleotides agree with TRBD2. The CDR3 length is 18 residues. With 4 bases clipped from V and 5 bases from J, the junction kept 19 bases outside the gene matches. Germline V gives CDR1 SGDLS, CDR2 YYNGEE. Supplemented by reference TRBV9 and TRBJ2-5, the full variable domain reads DSGVTQTPKHLITATGQRVTLRCSPRSGDLSVYWYQQSLDQGLQFLIQYYNGEERAKGNILERFSAQQFPDLHSELNLSSLELGDSALYFCASSPGVAGRGSLETQYFGPGTRLLVL.

The rearrangement joins TRBV7-9 to TRBJ1-2; weak D call: TRBD1 (5 bases). CDR3 size: 15 residues. Germline-derived CDR1 and CDR2 are SEHNR and FQNEAQ (reference sequence). Deletions cut 3 bases from V and 6 bases from J, with 17 bases between. In DNA form, the CDR3 reads TGTGCCAGCAGCTTGGGGACTACTAGGGCCAATGGCTACACCTTC. The encoded protein is CASSLGTTRANGYTF.

The chain combines TRBV6-6 with TRBJ1-1; 8 nucleotides agree with TRBD1. The CDR3 runs to 16 residues. Looked up from germline, CDR1 is MNHNY and CDR2 is SVGAGI (reference sequence). Trimming at V came to 2 bases and at J to 2 bases, leaving 7 bases not matched to a gene. In DNA form, the CDR3 reads TGTGCCAGCAGTTACGCACAGGGGGTGGGAAACACTGAAGCTTTCTTT. This codes for CASSYAQGVGNTEAFF.

The chain employs TRBV10-3 and TRBJ2-4; 13 nucleotides match TRBD2. Germline CDR1 is ENHRY and CDR2 is SYGVKD. After removal of 6 bases from V and 9 bases from J, the junction contained 8 bases not matched to a gene. The CDR3 has 15 residues. CDR3 DNA: TGTGCCATCAGCCCGACTAGCGGGGGGTTAAGCATTCAGTACTTC. Residues: CAISPTSGGLSIQYF.

The rearrangement links TRBV7-2 to TRBJ1-1; 10 bases align to TRBD1. The CDR3 sequence is 14 residues long. Germline lookup yields CDR1 SGHTA and CDR2 FQGNSA. The junction had 2 bases not matched to a gene; V was cut back by 2 bases and J by 5 bases. Here the CDR3 reads CASSLRDRGTEAFF. The CDR3 DNA sequence: TGTGCCAGCAGCTTACGGGACAGGGGAACTGAAGCTTTCTTT.

The rearrangement uses TRBV7-9 and TRBJ2-7; no clear D gene. The CDR3 runs to 11 residues. From germline, CDR1 is SEHNR and CDR2 FQNEAQ (reference sequence). Trimming left V 2 bases short and J 5 bases short, with 4 bases between. This CDR3 reads CASSLSDEQYF. For the CDR3, the DNA is TGTGCCAGCAGCTTATCGGACGAGCAGTACTTC.

The chain combines TRBV6-1 with TRBJ1-2; possibly TRBD1 for D (6 bases). V dropped 7 bases and J dropped 0 bases, with 12 bases sitting between them. Germline loops: CDR1 MNHNS, CDR2 SASEGT. The CDR3 covers 14 residues. The CDR3 bases are TGTGCCAGCACCCCGGACAGTGCTAACTATGGCTACACCTTC. As protein: CASTPDSANYGYTF.

The chain uses TRBV12-5 and TRBJ1-2, with 8 bases aligning to TRBD1. V shed 5 bases and J 2 bases; nucleotides not matched to a gene: 7. Germline lookup yields CDR1 LGHNT and CDR2 FRNRAP. The CDR3 spans 15 residues. Written as DNA, the CDR3 is TGTGCTAGTGGTGTACCGGGACAGGAGAACTATGGCTACACCTTC. It yields the protein CASGVPGQENYGYTF.

The chain carries TRBV5-1 and TRBJ2-7; possible D gene TRBD2, 6 bases. The CDR3 is 15 amino acids. Trimming left V 0 bases short and J 0 bases short, with 10 bases between. The germline CDR1 and CDR2 sequences are SGHRS and YFSETQ. Written as DNA, the CDR3 is TGCGCCAGCAGCTTGGTGGCGGGGACCTCCTACGAGCAGTACGTC. It codes for CASSLVAGTSYEQYV.

V is TRBV6-5 and J is TRBJ2-7; D not certain. In germline, CDR1 is MNHEY, CDR2 SVGAGI. The CDR3 contains 13 residues. Trimming stripped 4 bases from V and 2 bases from J, with 9 bases between. The CDR3 region is CASSSSGPYEQYF. CDR3 bases: TGTGCCAGCAGTTCCTCTGGGCCCTACGAGCAGTACTTC.

The chain has TRBV14 and TRBJ2-3; D remains unclear. V lost 6 bases and J lost 0, with 10 bases in between. This CDR3 is built from 14 residues. Per germline, CDR1 SGHDN and CDR2 FVKESK. The CDR3 DNA reads TGTGCCAGCAGGTTATTACAGAGCACAGATACGCAGTATTTT. It translates to CASRLLQSTDTQYF.

V gene TRBV5-3 combines with J gene TRBJ1-6; D may be TRBD1 (6 bases). TRBV5-3 belongs to the ORF category, with a function that is uncertain. CDR3 size: 15 residues. The V end was cut by 2 bases, the J end by 4 bases, with 10 bases between. This CDR3 reads CARSFGQRYNSPLHF. For the CDR3, the DNA is TGTGCCAGAAGCTTTGGACAGAGATATAATTCACCCCTCCACTTT.